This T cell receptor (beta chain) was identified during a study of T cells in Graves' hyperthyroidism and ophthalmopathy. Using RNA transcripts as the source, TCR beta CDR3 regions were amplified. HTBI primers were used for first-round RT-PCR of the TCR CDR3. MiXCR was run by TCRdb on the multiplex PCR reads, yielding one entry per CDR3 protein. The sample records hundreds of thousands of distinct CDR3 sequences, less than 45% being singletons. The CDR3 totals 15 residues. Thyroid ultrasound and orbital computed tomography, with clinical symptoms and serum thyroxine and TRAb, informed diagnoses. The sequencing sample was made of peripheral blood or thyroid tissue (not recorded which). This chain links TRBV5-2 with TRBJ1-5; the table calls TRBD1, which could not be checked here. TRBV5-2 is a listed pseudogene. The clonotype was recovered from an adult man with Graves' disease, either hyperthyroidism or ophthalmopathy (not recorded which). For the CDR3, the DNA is TGTGCCAGCAAGAACCCGGTCTGGGTTAATCGGCCCCAGCATTTT. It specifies CASKNPVWVNRPQHF.